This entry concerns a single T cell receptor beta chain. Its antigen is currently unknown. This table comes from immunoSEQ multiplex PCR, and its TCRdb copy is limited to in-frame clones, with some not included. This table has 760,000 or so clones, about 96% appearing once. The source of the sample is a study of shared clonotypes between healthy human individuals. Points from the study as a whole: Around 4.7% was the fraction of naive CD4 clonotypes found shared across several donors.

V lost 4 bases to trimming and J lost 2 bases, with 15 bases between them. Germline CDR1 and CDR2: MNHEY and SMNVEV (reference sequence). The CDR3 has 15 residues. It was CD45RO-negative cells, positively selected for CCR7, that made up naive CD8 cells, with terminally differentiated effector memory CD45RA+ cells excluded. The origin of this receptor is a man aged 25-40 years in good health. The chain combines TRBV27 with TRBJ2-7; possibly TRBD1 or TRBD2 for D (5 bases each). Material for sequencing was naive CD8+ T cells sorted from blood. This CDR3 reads CASSSGPLKTYEQYF. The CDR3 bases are TGTGCCAGCAGTTCGGGGCCACTTAAAACCTACGAGCAGTACTTC.